Below, one T cell receptor beta chain is given with its context. Data came from immunoSEQ multiplex PCR; TCRdb stores just in-frame clones and leaves some out. The sample lists around 60,000 clones, about 86% occurring once. This sample stems from a study of blood T cell repertoires in COVID-19. This CDR3 comprises 17 residues. Trimming removed 4 bases from V and 4 bases from J; junction bases left unmatched: 12. Germline CDR1 reads LGHDT; CDR2 reads YNNKEL (reference sequence). The source is a woman of 80 years or more with active or convalescent COVID-19. The specimen sequenced was peripheral blood. J is TRBJ2-1 and V is TRBV3-1 (or the pseudogene TRBV3-2), with 8 bases lining up with TRBD2. The CDR3 protein is CASSPKSSSGKYNEQFF. The DNA for the CDR3 is TGTGCCAGCAGCCCCAAATCGAGTAGCGGGAAATACAATGAGCAGTTCTTC.